The 24 T cell receptor beta chains in this list originate from one sample, sequenced in a study of radiotherapy plus CTLA-4 blockade in lung cancer. Some clones are missing from TCRdb's copy, which holds only in-frame ones; the method was immunoSEQ multiplex PCR. The table has 20,000 to 30,000 clones, roughly 79% seen once. The specimen comprised peripheral blood, sampled from a patient treated with radiotherapy plus ipilimumab. These receptors were obtained from a human donor with non-small cell lung cancer that progressed on radiotherapy plus ipilimumab.

In this sample, this clone is medium-sized. The chain recombines TRBV29-1 with TRBJ1-5; D remains ambiguous. The CDR3 runs 13 residues. Trimming took 5 bases from V and 0 from J, leaving 8 bases between them. In germline, CDR1 is SQVTM, CDR2 ANQGSEA. As DNA, the CDR3 is TGCAGCGTTACGGGCAATAGCAATCAGCCCCAGCATTTT. This gives the protein CSVTGNSNQPQHF.

The chain is built from TRBV5-5 and TRBJ2-3; D might be TRBD2 (5 bases). V shed 2 bases and J shed 3 bases, with 10 bases lying between them. Germline-derived CDR1 and CDR2 are SGHKS and YYEKEE (reference sequence). The CDR3 totals 14 residues. CDR3 nucleotides: TGTGCCAGCAGCTTTTGGACTGGGACAGATACGCAGTATTTT. Amino acid sequence: CASSFWTGTDTQYF.

This chain uses TRBV28 with TRBJ1-5; weak D call: TRBD1 (5 bases). Trimming left V 6 bases short and J 7 bases short, with 16 bases between. CDR1 and CDR2 (germline): MDHEN, SYDVKM. This CDR3 comprises 14 residues. In DNA form, the CDR3 reads TGTGCCAGCAGCCCCGGCCAGGGTGGACAGCCCCAGCATTTT. It yields the protein CASSPGQGGQPQHF. The complete variable domain, with remaining parts taken from reference TRBV28 and TRBJ1-5, reads DVKVTQSSRYLVKRTGEKVFLECVQDMDHENMFWYRQDPGLGLRLIYFSYDVKMKEKGDIPEGYSVSREKKERFSLILESASTNQTSMYLCASSPGQGGQPQHFGDGTRLSIL.

With respect to this clone: Germline and junction disagree at one end, which may indicate a read error. The chain couples TRBV11-2 to TRBJ1-2, with 7 bases aligning to TRBD1. Germline CDR1 is SGHAT and CDR2 is FQNNGV. The CDR3 covers 14 residues. The CDR3 DNA reads as TGTGCCAGCAGCCCAGGGACAGCTAACTCTGGCTACACCTTC. It codes for CASSPGTANSGYTF.

The J gene is TRBJ2-3, the V gene TRBV4-2; the D gene is possibly TRBD2 (6 bases). V was clipped by 1 base and J by 2 bases, with 13 bases between them. Germline values: CDR1 LGHNA, CDR2 YNFKEQ. This CDR3 comprises 16 residues. The CDR3 region is CASSQGERGNTDTQYF. The CDR3 DNA reads TGTGCCAGCAGCCAAGGGGAGCGCGGGAACACAGATACGCAGTATTTT.

The V call is TRBV7-2, the J call TRBJ2-3, with TRBD1 as a possible D gene (6 bases). The germline V gene encodes CDR1 SGHTA and CDR2 FQGNSA. V was shortened by 3 bases and J by 1 base, with 11 bases between the two germline ends. This CDR3 region has 15 residues. In DNA, the CDR3 is TGTGCCAGCAGCTTCGGGGACACCCGCACAGATACGCAGTATTTT. It encodes CASSFGDTRTDTQYF.

A few counts support this clone. V and J are TRBV27 and TRBJ1-2, with D uncertain. There are 13 residues in the CDR3. The V gene lost 2 bases and the J gene lost 2 bases, with 6 bases spanning the gap. The germline V gene has CDR1 MNHEY and CDR2 SMNVEV (reference sequence). The CDR3 is CASSLGRNYGYTF. The CDR3 DNA sequence: TGTGCCAGCAGTTTAGGCAGGAACTATGGCTACACCTTC.

V and J are TRBV11-2 and TRBJ2-7; 9 bases are a match to TRBD2. V lost 5 bases and J lost 4; bases outside the gene matches: 6. This CDR3 is 14 amino acids long. Germline V gene sequence: CDR1 SGHAT, CDR2 FQNNGV. Here the CDR3 reads CASSPSGDRYEQYF. The CDR3 DNA reads as TGTGCCAGCAGCCCTAGCGGGGACAGATACGAGCAGTACTTC.

The V and J genes are TRBV27 and TRBJ1-2; weak D call: TRBD1 (6 bases). The V gene's germline CDR1 is MNHEY and CDR2 SMNVEV (reference sequence). The V end was cut by 3 bases, the J end by 4 bases, with 12 bases between. The CDR3 is 14 residues long. DNA of the CDR3: TGTGCCAGCAGTTTGTCAGGGGTTGGCTATGGCTACACCTTC. Translated, it gives CASSLSGVGYGYTF.

This chain joins TRBV19 and TRBJ2-5, with TRBD1 matching over 8 bases. The junction had 14 bases not matched to a gene; V was cut back by 3 bases and J by 5 bases. This CDR3 is 17 amino acids long. Germline V CDR1 and CDR2: LNHDA, SQIVND (reference sequence). CDR3 bases: TGTGCCAGTAGTATCTATCAGGGGGCCGGTGATTTCGAGACCCAGTACTTC. It specifies CASSIYQGAGDFETQYF.

The chain joins TRBV4-2 to TRBJ1-2; possibly TRBD1 for D (5 bases). The V end was cut by 1 base, the J end by 4 bases, with 13 bases between. The CDR3 has 15 residues. CDR1 is LGHNA and CDR2 is YNFKEQ in the germline V gene. CDR3 loop: CASSQGQGGLYGYTF. CDR3 DNA: TGTGCCAGCAGCCAAGGTCAGGGAGGCCTCTATGGCTACACCTTC.

This chain links TRBV30 with TRBJ2-2; either TRBD1 or TRBD2 may supply D (6 bases each). Germline V lookup: CDR1 GTSNPN, CDR2 SVGIG (reference sequence). Trimming pared 0 bases from V and 6 bases from J, leaving 17 bases between. The CDR3 totals 16 residues. CDR3 protein: CAWSVLGGAVAGELFF. CDR3 nucleotides: TGTGCCTGGAGTGTACTGGGGGGCGCGGTCGCCGGGGAGCTGTTTTTT.

This clone was detected once. The rearrangement uses TRBV6-5 and TRBJ1-6, with a possible D match to TRBD1 (5 bases). Trimming pared 2 bases from V and 7 bases from J, leaving 12 bases between. The CDR3 is made up of 15 amino acids. Germline loops: CDR1 MNHEY, CDR2 SVGAGI. CDR3 sequence: CASSYTGRGNSPLHF. The CDR3 DNA reads TGTGCCAGCAGTTACACGGGACGGGGAAATTCACCCCTCCACTTT.

A note on this clone: The junction differs from germline at one of its ends, possibly a read error. J is TRBJ2-7 and V is TRBV2, with D perhaps TRBD2 (5 bases). Germline V lookup: CDR1 SNHLY, CDR2 FYNNEI. The CDR3 totals 15 residues. The CDR3 reads CASSRNGNSAYEQCF. CDR3 bases: TGTGCCAGCAGTAGGAACGGGAATTCCGCCTACGAGCAGTGCTTC.

This clone turned up a few times. V usage is TRBV29-1 and J usage is TRBJ2-1; TRBD2 agrees at 14 bases. Germline CDR1 reads SQVTM; CDR2 reads ANQGSEA. The CDR3 length is 20 residues. With 0 bases clipped from V and 1 base from J, the junction kept 11 bases outside the gene matches. The DNA of the CDR3 is TGCAGCGTTGAAGATCAGATTGAGACTAGCGGGAGGGGATCCTACAATGAGCAGTTCTTC. It translates to CSVEDQIETSGRGSYNEQFF.

The V gene is TRBV7-6, the J gene TRBJ2-5, with D maybe TRBD1 (5 bases). CDR1 is SGHVS and CDR2 is FNYEAQ in the germline V gene. V lost 0 bases to trimming and J lost 8 bases, with 7 bases between them. The length of the CDR3 is 12 residues. The CDR3 coding sequence is TGTGCCAGCAGCTTAGCCCAGGGAACCCAGTACTTC. Its translation is CASSLAQGTQYF.

The table lists this clone with a count of one. CDR3 in DNA: TGTGCCAGCAGCGTAGCCCCGGGACAGAGAGAGACCCAGTACTTC. Its protein product is CASSVAPGQRETQYF. The chain is built from TRBV9 and TRBJ2-5, with 7 bases matching TRBD1. Germline V CDR1 and CDR2: SGDLS, YYNGEE. V dropped 0 bases and J dropped 4; count of bases not matched to a gene: 6. The CDR3 sequence is 15 residues long.

This chain links TRBV14 with TRBJ2-1; D is possibly TRBD1 or TRBD2 (5 bases each). The length of the CDR3 is 13 residues. V was cut by 3 bases and J by 6 bases, with 9 bases left in between. CDR1 is SGHDN and CDR2 is FVKESK in the germline V gene. CDR3 in DNA: TGTGCCAGCAGCCAGAGGGGCCTCAATGAGCAGTTCTTC. Its protein product is CASSQRGLNEQFF. Combining the CDR3 with reference TRBV14 and TRBJ2-1 gives the whole variable domain EAGVTQFPSHSVIEKGQTVTLRCDPISGHDNLYWYRRVMGKEIKFLLHFVKESKQDESGMPNNRFLAERTGGTYSTLKVQPAELEDSGVYFCASSQRGLNEQFFGPGTRLTVL.

This clone was detected only a few times. The chain uses TRBV5-1 and TRBJ2-1; D is undetermined. Trimming took off 6 bases at V and 4 bases at J, with 14 bases between the two ends. The CDR3 totals 14 residues. CDR1 is SGHRS, CDR2 YFSETQ, per germline. The CDR3 loop is CASTPLPGYNEQFF. DNA of the CDR3: TGCGCCAGCACCCCACTCCCCGGGTACAATGAGCAGTTCTTC.

The chain couples TRBV2 to TRBJ1-5, with D possibly TRBD1 on 5 matching bases. In germline, CDR1 is SNHLY, CDR2 FYNNEI. This CDR3 spans 15 amino acids. Trimming removed 5 bases at V and 8 bases at J, with 19 bases between. The CDR3 sequence is CASSPEGRTWEPQHF. The CDR3 DNA reads as TGTGCCAGCAGTCCAGAGGGGAGGACCTGGGAGCCCCAGCATTTT.

The CDR3 reads CASSPDRDTEAFF. The CDR3 DNA reads TGTGCCAGCAGCCCAGACAGGGACACTGAAGCTTTCTTT. The chain couples TRBV7-3 to TRBJ1-1, with TRBD1 matching 7 bases. V shed 5 bases, J shed 3 bases, and the junction held 3 bases outside the gene matches. Germline values: CDR1 SGHTA, CDR2 FQGTGA. The CDR3 totals 13 residues.

Only a few counts were recorded for this clone. This chain links TRBV11-3 with TRBJ2-1; 9 nucleotides agree with TRBD2. The CDR3 totals 16 residues. Germline loops: CDR1 SGHNT, CDR2 YENEEA. J gave up 4 bases and V 4 bases, and 8 bases lay outside the gene matches. The CDR3 here is CASSSLRGRVYNEQFF. Here the CDR3 DNA reads TGTGCCAGCAGCTCCCTTCGCGGGAGGGTATACAATGAGCAGTTCTTC.

J is TRBJ2-1 and V is TRBV28; 7 bases map to TRBD2. The ends lost 3 bases at V and 4 bases at J; junction bases unmatched: 9. This CDR3 has 16 residues. Germline lookup yields CDR1 MDHEN and CDR2 SYDVKM. The CDR3: CASSLPSSGMYNEQFF. CDR3 DNA: TGTGCCAGCAGTTTGCCGTCTAGCGGAATGTACAATGAGCAGTTCTTC.

V is TRBV7-6 and J is TRBJ2-7; D is uncertain. Germline CDR1 SGHVS, CDR2 FNYEAQ. V gave up 4 bases and J gave up 5 bases, with 12 bases separating them. The CDR3 contains 13 residues. The CDR3 protein is CASSSSPTHEQYF. The DNA of the CDR3 is TGTGCCAGCAGCTCCAGCCCCACCCACGAGCAGTACTTC.